The 10 T cell receptor beta chains below were found in one sample sequenced in a study of blood T cell repertoires in COVID-19 (dated by TCRdb to the early 2020s). The library relied on the immunoSEQ multiplex PCR assay. In TCRdb, the immuneACCESS table is reduced to in-frame sequences with V and J assigned. These tables do not hold every clone; where another copy was compared, an unresolved V gene accounts for under half, and the others remain unexplained. The sample includes around 370,000 clones, with almost 90% observed a single time. The ten largest clonotypes hold about 6.5% of the sample. The specimen was peripheral blood. The receptors here all came from a man aged 18 to 35 with active or convalescent COVID-19.

The chain is built from TRBV27 and TRBJ1-1; the D gene is possibly TRBD1 (6 bases). This CDR3 has 13 amino acids. V lost 4 bases and J 7 bases, leaving 13 bases between the germline ends. From germline, CDR1 is MNHEY and CDR2 SMNVEV (reference sequence). CDR3 sequence (DNA): TGTGCCAGCAGTTGGTCGCAAGGGGGTGAAGCTTTCTTT. Its translation: CASSWSQGGEAFF.

In this sample, this clone turned up a few times. The rearrangement uses TRBV15 and TRBJ2-2, with D possibly matching TRBD2 (6 bases). CDR1 LNHNV and CDR2 YYDKDF come from the germline V gene (reference sequence). The CDR3 is 13 amino acids. V dropped 4 bases and J dropped 6 bases, with 9 bases sitting between them. The CDR3 protein is CATSTWGAGELFF. The CDR3 coding sequence is TGTGCCACCAGCACCTGGGGGGCCGGGGAGCTGTTTTTT.

V gene TRBV27 combines with J gene TRBJ1-2; 10 bases match TRBD1. Germline CDR1 MNHEY, CDR2 SMNVEV (reference sequence). CDR3 length equals 15 residues. The V segment lost 0 bases and the J segment 4 bases; nucleotides outside the gene matches: 2. The CDR3 DNA is TGTGCCAGCAGTTTATCGTGGACAGGGGGCTATGGCTACACCTTC. Amino acids: CASSLSWTGGYGYTF.

This clone has a single count. The chain carries TRBV5-4 and TRBJ1-5, with D tentatively TRBD1 (5 bases). V lost 0 bases to trimming and J lost 3 bases, with 10 bases between them. The CDR3 has 15 amino acids. Looked up from germline, CDR1 is SGHNT and CDR2 is YYREEE (reference sequence). The DNA for the CDR3 is TGTGCCAGCAGCTTGGGGGGGGAAAACAATCAGCCCCAGCATTTT. This codes for CASSLGGENNQPQHF. Looking up the rest from reference TRBV5-4 and TRBJ1-5 gives the full variable domain: ETGVTQSPTHLIKTRGQQVTLRCSSQSGHNTVSWYQQALGQGPQFIFQYYREEENGRGNFPPRFSGLQFPNYSSELNVNALELDDSALYLCASSLGGENNQPQHFGDGTRLSIL.

The chain employs TRBV7-2 and TRBJ2-1, with D uncertain. V lost 3 bases and J 5 bases, leaving 14 bases between the germline ends. This CDR3 region has 15 residues. The V gene's germline CDR1 is SGHTA and CDR2 FQGNSA. The chain's CDR3 is CASSLVVSGHNEQFF. The CDR3, as DNA: TGTGCCAGCAGCTTGGTTGTATCGGGTCACAATGAGCAGTTCTTC.

The chain combines TRBV4-3 with TRBJ2-3; 11 bases fit TRBD2. Germline V lookup: CDR1 LGHNA, CDR2 YSLEER. Losses at the gene ends were 4 bases for V and 4 bases for J; bases not matched to a gene: 4. CDR3 length equals 15 residues. CDR3 residues: CASSRTSGGSDTQYF. The DNA for the CDR3 is TGCGCCAGCAGCCGAACTAGCGGGGGTTCAGATACGCAGTATTTT.

The rearrangement uses TRBV28 and TRBJ1-2; D might be TRBD1 (6 bases). V lost 5 bases and J 10 bases, leaving 23 bases between the germline ends. Germline CDR1 MDHEN, CDR2 SYDVKM. The CDR3 spans 15 residues. CDR3 loop: CASSKGGGDFPAYTF. CDR3 nucleotides: TGTGCCAGCAGTAAAGGGGGGGGTGACTTTCCTGCCTACACCTTC.

J is TRBJ2-2 and V is TRBV7-2; 9 bases agree with TRBD1. The CDR3 extends over 16 amino acids. Germline lookup yields CDR1 SGHTA and CDR2 FQGNSA. J lost 4 bases, V lost 3 bases, and 6 bases had no gene match. CDR3 bases: TGTGCCAGCAGCTTGCCCGGGACAGGGTTCACCGGGGAGCTGTTTTTT. Protein product: CASSLPGTGFTGELFF.

CDR3 DNA sequence: TGCAGCGTAACCCCCGGGACAGGGAACAATCAGCCCCAGCATTTT. Its translation is CSVTPGTGNNQPQHF. This chain links TRBV29-1 with TRBJ1-5; 9 nucleotides align to TRBD1. The germline gives CDR1 SQVTM, CDR2 ANQGSEA. Unmatched junction bases numbered 9, after V lost 6 bases and J lost 3 bases. There are 15 residues in the CDR3.

This clone has at least ten counts. The J gene is TRBJ1-5, the V gene TRBV18; possibly TRBD1 for D (6 bases). Between the trimmed V and J ends, which lost 2 bases and 3 bases, there was a span of 11 bases. Germline V lookup: CDR1 KGHSH, CDR2 LQKENI. CDR3 length: 15 amino acids. CDR3 nucleotides: TGTGCCAGCTCACCAGAACAGGGTGACAATCAGCCCCAGCATTTT. Its translation is CASSPEQGDNQPQHF. Drawing the rest from reference TRBV18 and TRBJ1-5, the complete variable domain is NAGVMQNPRHLVRRRGQEARLRCSPMKGHSHVYWYRQLPEEGLKFMVYLQKENIIDESGMPKERFSAEFPKEGPSILRIQQVVRGDSAAYFCASSPEQGDNQPQHFGDGTRLSIL.